The subject of this entry is one T cell receptor (beta chain). Its specificity is not known. The same CDR3 also results from other DNA sequences found in this sample. The assay was immunoSEQ multiplex PCR, and TCRdb's table has in-frame clones only and misses some. The sample carries millions of clones, more than 80% recorded once. This entry belongs to a study of shared clonotypes between healthy human individuals. For the study at large: Per donor, three plates held CD4 naive cells, three held CD4 memory, two held CD8 naive and one held CD8 memory.

With 6 bases removed from V and 1 base from J, the gap between germline ends came to 12 bases. Germline V gene sequence: CDR1 MGHDK, CDR2 SYGVNS. The CDR3 loop spans 14 amino acids. Whole-study results and caveats: With a handful of donors compared, around 5% of naive CD4 clonotypes were shared.

This sequence joins TRBV25-1 and TRBJ1-1; possibly TRBD1 for D (5 bases). This TCR derives from a man in his late teens or twenties in good health. The sequenced material came from naive CD4+ T cells sorted from blood. Specified subset: CD45RA+ positively selected. The CDR3 DNA reads as TGTGCCAGCAGGGAGCAGGGCCAGAACACTGAAGCTTTCTTT. Its translation: CASREQGQNTEAFF.